What follows are 18 T cell receptor beta chains derived from one specimen sequenced in a study of T cells in narcolepsy. Sequencing was performed with immunoSEQ multiplex PCR; in TCRdb, only in-frame clones are kept and a portion is missing. There are around 30,000 clones in the sample; around 83% occur only once, and roughly 2.5% lies in the top ten. The sequencing input was CD45RA- memory CD4+ T cells from PBMCs. These receptors were collected from a human donor with narcolepsy.

This clone was counted only a few times. The gene calls are TRBV7-9 and TRBJ1-6; 8 bases are shared with TRBD1. The CDR3 spans 13 residues. Germline assignment: CDR1 SEHNR and CDR2 FQNEAQ (reference sequence). J gave up 10 bases and V 4 bases, and 3 bases lay outside the gene matches. The chain's CDR3 is CASSSGQDSPLHF. The CDR3 DNA follows: TGTGCCAGCAGCTCGGGACAGGACTCACCCCTCCACTTT.

This chain joins TRBV11-2 and TRBJ2-3; D is perhaps TRBD1 (6 bases). The germline V gene has CDR1 SGHAT and CDR2 FQNNGV. V lost 2 bases and J 5 bases, leaving 11 bases between the germline ends. This CDR3 region has 14 residues. The CDR3 region has the DNA TGTGCCAGCAGCTTACTCCGGGACAAAGATACGCAGTATTTT. It codes for CASSLLRDKDTQYF.

This chain joins TRBV4-1 and TRBJ2-3; tentative D call: TRBD2 (6 bases). The germline gives CDR1 MGHRA, CDR2 YSYEKL. This CDR3 contains 19 residues. With 4 bases removed from V and 2 bases from J, the gap between germline ends came to 25 bases. The chain's CDR3 is CASSPLGGLGGTVTDTQYF. DNA of the CDR3: TGCGCCAGCAGCCCTCTTGGAGGGCTGGGCGGTACGGTCACAGATACGCAGTATTTT.

The chain links TRBV7-3 to TRBJ2-7; 8 nucleotides align to TRBD1. The length of the CDR3 is 15 residues. The V gene's germline CDR1 is SGHTA and CDR2 FQGTGA. Trimming cost V 4 bases and J 4 bases; bases outside gene matches: 9. CDR3 sequence: CASSSTGTGYYEQYF. In DNA form, the CDR3 reads TGTGCCAGCAGCTCGACCGGGACAGGATATTACGAGCAGTACTTC.

V is TRBV2 and J is TRBJ1-1; possibly TRBD1 for D (5 bases). Trimming shortened V by 0 bases and J by 7 bases, and 21 bases separated the two germline ends. Germline values: CDR1 SNHLY, CDR2 FYNNEI. The length of the CDR3 is 17 residues. The CDR3 bases are TGTGCCAGCAGTGAAGCGCTTCCGGGGCTACCCAGGAGTGAAGCTTTCTTT. Its protein product is CASSEALPGLPRSEAFF.

The rearrangement links TRBV14 to TRBJ1-4, with D possibly being TRBD1 (5 bases). The CDR3 runs to 15 residues. Per the germline V gene, CDR1 is SGHDN and CDR2 is FVKESK. V shed 5 bases and J shed 8 bases, with 18 bases lying between them. The DNA for the CDR3 is TGTGCCAGCAGCTTCAAGTCAGGGTCTGGGGAAAAACTGTTTTTT. It translates to CASSFKSGSGEKLFF.

This chain links TRBV6-6 with TRBJ1-1; D is perhaps TRBD1 (5 bases). This CDR3 has 14 amino acids. Per the germline V gene, CDR1 is MNHNY and CDR2 is SVGAGI (reference sequence). V lost 5 bases to trimming and J lost 6 bases, with 16 bases between them. CDR3 coding DNA: TGTGCCAGCAGTCTCTCAGGGTCTATAGCTGAAGCTTTCTTT. It translates to CASSLSGSIAEAFF.

This chain joins TRBV19 and TRBJ2-2; D may be TRBD1 (5 bases). Germline CDR1 is LNHDA and CDR2 is SQIVND (reference sequence). This CDR3 is built from 14 residues. Trimming shortened V by 2 bases and J by 5 bases, and 9 bases separated the two germline ends. CDR3 protein: CASSIRAGTGELFF. The CDR3 nucleotides are TGTGCCAGTAGTATAAGGGCAGGGACCGGGGAGCTGTTTTTT.

The chain carries TRBV7-2 and TRBJ1-1; tentatively, D is TRBD1 (5 bases). The CDR3 spans 15 residues. The germline CDR1 and CDR2 sequences are SGHTA and FQGNSA. V lost 5 bases and J lost 1, with 14 bases in between. The CDR3 sequence: CASSPKGPGNTEAFF. The CDR3 nucleotides read TGTGCCAGCAGCCCCAAGGGGCCGGGGAACACTGAAGCTTTCTTT.

The CDR3 region is CASSPRDRGTEAFF. The CDR3 region has the DNA TGTGCCAGCAGCCCCCGGGACAGGGGGACTGAAGCTTTCTTT. J is TRBJ1-1 and V is TRBV7-2; 11 nucleotides line up with TRBD1. Trimming at V came to 5 bases and at J to 5 bases, leaving 4 bases not matched to a gene. Looked up from germline, CDR1 is SGHTA and CDR2 is FQGNSA. CDR3 length: 14 amino acids. Variable domain in full (rest from reference TRBV7-2 and TRBJ1-1): GAGVSQSPSNKVTEKGKDVELRCDPISGHTALYWYRQSLGQGLEFLIYFQGNSAPDKSGLPSDRFSAERTGGSVSTLTIQRTQQEDSAVYLCASSPRDRGTEAFFGQGTRLTVV.

The chain carries TRBV5-4 and TRBJ1-1; TRBD1 might be the D (5 bases). Trimming stripped 0 bases from V and 0 bases from J, with 12 bases between. Per the germline V gene, CDR1 is SGHNT and CDR2 is YYREEE (reference sequence). The CDR3 extends over 16 amino acids. CDR3 coding DNA: TGTGCCAGCAGCTTGGGGGGACGGACCATGAACACTGAAGCTTTCTTT. Translated: CASSLGGRTMNTEAFF.

The rearrangement uses TRBV7-6 and TRBJ2-5, with D tentatively TRBD1 (5 bases). Germline assignment: CDR1 SGHVS and CDR2 FNYEAQ. The CDR3 extends over 10 amino acids. The germline V and J ends were trimmed by 8 bases and 5 bases, with 6 bases remaining between them. As DNA, the CDR3 is TGTGCCAGCGGGGCGGAGACCCAGTACTTC. This gives the protein CASGAETQYF.

The chain joins TRBV19 to TRBJ1-2; D gene ambiguous. V was pared by 3 bases and J by 1 base, with 9 bases between. Germline V CDR1 and CDR2: LNHDA, SQIVND (reference sequence). CDR3 length: 14 residues. The chain's CDR3 is CASSMVPGNYGYTF. The DNA of the CDR3 is TGTGCCAGTAGTATGGTCCCCGGTAACTATGGCTACACCTTC. Complete variable domain (other parts from reference TRBV19 and TRBJ1-2): DGGITQSPKYLFRKEGQNVTLSCEQNLNHDAMYWYRQDPGQGLRLIYYSQIVNDFQKGDIAEGYSVSREKKESFPLTVTSAQKNPTAFYLCASSMVPGNYGYTFGSGTRLTVV.

The V gene is TRBV25-1, the J gene TRBJ1-4, with D tentatively TRBD1 (5 bases). The CDR3 loop spans 14 amino acids. The V gene's germline CDR1 is MGHDK and CDR2 SYGVNS. Trimming took off 8 bases at V and 4 bases at J, with 14 bases between the two ends. The DNA for the CDR3 is TGTGCCAGCGGGTCCGGGACGGTTAATGAAAAACTGTTTTTT. This encodes CASGSGTVNEKLFF. Using reference TRBV25-1 and TRBJ1-4 for the parts outside the CDR3, the full variable domain is EADIYQTPRYLVIGTGKKITLECSQTMGHDKMYWYQQDPGMELHLIHYSYGVNSTEKGDLSSESTVSRIRTEHFPLTLESARPSHTSQYLCASGSGTVNEKLFFGSGTQLSVL.

V gene TRBV6-6 combines with J gene TRBJ2-3, with 8 bases identical to TRBD2. The CDR3 loop spans 15 amino acids. Germline loops: CDR1 MNHNY, CDR2 SVGAGI (reference sequence). J was trimmed by 6 bases and V by 6 bases; bases with no gene match: 11. CDR3 protein: CASRPALAGGDTQYF. The CDR3 region has the DNA TGTGCCAGCAGGCCTGCCCTGGCGGGGGGCGATACGCAGTATTTT.

This chain links TRBV27 with TRBJ1-1; 8 nucleotides match TRBD1. Germline trimming cut 5 bases from V and 4 bases from J; bases unmatched to any gene: 9. Germline assignment: CDR1 MNHEY and CDR2 SMNVEV (reference sequence). This CDR3 has 15 residues. This chain's CDR3 is CASSGRTGPFTEAFF. CDR3 DNA: TGTGCCAGCAGTGGGCGGACAGGGCCGTTCACTGAAGCTTTCTTT.

The V and J genes are TRBV7-6 and TRBJ1-1; D remains ambiguous. In germline, CDR1 is SGHVS, CDR2 FNYEAQ. The CDR3 is made up of 15 amino acids. The V and J ends lost 1 base and 4 bases respectively, with 13 bases between them. CDR3 DNA sequence: TGTGCCAGCAGCTTAGATCCCAGCGGAGTCACTGAAGCTTTCTTT. Translated, it gives CASSLDPSGVTEAFF.

The J gene is TRBJ1-1, the V gene TRBV25-1; D perhaps matches TRBD1 (6 bases). Germline-derived CDR1 and CDR2 are MGHDK and SYGVNS. There are 14 residues in the CDR3. The V end lost 4 bases, the J end lost 5 bases, and 14 bases lay between the germline ends. CDR3 loop: CASSGTGRGTEAFF. CDR3 DNA: TGTGCCAGCAGTGGAACAGGGCGGGGGACTGAAGCTTTCTTT.